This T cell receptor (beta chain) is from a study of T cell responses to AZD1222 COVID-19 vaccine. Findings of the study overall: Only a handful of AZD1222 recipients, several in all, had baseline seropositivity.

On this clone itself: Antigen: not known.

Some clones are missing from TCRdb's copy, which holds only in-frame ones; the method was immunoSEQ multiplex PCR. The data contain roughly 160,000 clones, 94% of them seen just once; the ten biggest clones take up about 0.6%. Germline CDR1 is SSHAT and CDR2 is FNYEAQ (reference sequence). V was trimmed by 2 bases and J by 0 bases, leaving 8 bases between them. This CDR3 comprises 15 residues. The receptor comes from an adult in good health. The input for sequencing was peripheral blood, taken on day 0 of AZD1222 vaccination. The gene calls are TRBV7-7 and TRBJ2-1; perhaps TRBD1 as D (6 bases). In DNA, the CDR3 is TGTGCCAGCAGCTTAACAGGGAGCTCCTACAATGAGCAGTTCTTC. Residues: CASSLTGSSYNEQFF.